Each of the 6 T cell receptor beta chains below was sequenced from the same sample in a study of CD8 T cells in Susac syndrome. RNA amounts of about 0.5 to 1 ug underwent reverse transcription with random hexamers. Each CDR3 protein gets one entry after TCRdb re-called the immunoSEQ multiplex PCR reads with MiXCR. The top ten hold 0.065% to 0.08% of the sample, which has a few hundred thousand distinct CDR3 sequences, approximately 92% seen once. The sequencing input was CD4+ T cells from PBMCs. The receptors stem from a human donor with multiple sclerosis.

V gene TRBV4-1 combines with J gene TRBJ1-5; maybe TRBD1 (6 bases). CDR3 size: 15 residues. The germline V gene encodes CDR1 MGHRA and CDR2 YSYEKL. Trimming left V 0 bases short and J 2 bases short, with 8 bases between. The chain's CDR3 is CASSQDPGGNQPQHF. As DNA, the CDR3 is TGCGCCAGCAGCCAAGATCCAGGGGGCAATCAGCCCCAGCATTTT.

The chain employs TRBV3-1 and TRBJ2-3, with D perhaps assigned TRBD1 or TRBD2 (5 bases each). The V end was cut by 0 bases, the J end by 1 base, with 8 bases between. Germline CDR1 reads LGHDT; CDR2 reads YNNKEL (reference sequence). This CDR3 spans 15 amino acids. CDR3 region: CASSQDLGGTDTQYF. The CDR3 DNA sequence: TGTGCCAGCAGCCAAGACCTGGGGGGCACAGATACGCAGTATTTT.

The V gene is TRBV12-3 or TRBV12-4, the J gene TRBJ2-7; 11 bases agree with TRBD2. This CDR3 has 15 amino acids. V shed 5 bases, J shed 2 bases, and the junction held 5 bases outside the gene matches. CDR3 sequence: CASSLGLAGAYEQYF. The CDR3 DNA is TGTGCCAGCAGTCTCGGACTAGCGGGCGCCTACGAGCAGTACTTC.

V and J are TRBV5-1 and TRBJ1-1; D perhaps matches TRBD1 (6 bases). CDR1 and CDR2 (germline): SGHRS, YFSETQ. This CDR3 spans 14 amino acids. V was shortened by 0 bases and J by 4 bases, with 10 bases between the two germline ends. The CDR3: CASSLAGGGTEAFF. The CDR3 coding sequence is TGCGCCAGCAGCTTGGCGGGGGGCGGCACTGAAGCTTTCTTT.

The chain employs TRBV7-3 and TRBJ2-7, with 9 bases identical to TRBD1. The CDR3 is 14 amino acids. Trimming cost V 5 bases and J 5 bases; bases outside gene matches: 7. Germline CDR1 and CDR2: SGHTA and FQGTGA. The CDR3 here is CASSLDRGSDEQYF. Written as DNA, the CDR3 is TGTGCCAGCAGCCTGGACAGGGGTTCGGACGAGCAGTACTTC.

In this sample, this clonotype turned up a few times. The chain employs TRBV7-9 and TRBJ2-7, with TRBD2 as a possible D gene (6 bases). The CDR3 has 13 residues. V dropped 5 bases and J dropped 7 bases, with 15 bases sitting between them. The germline CDR1 and CDR2 sequences are SEHNR and FQNEAQ (reference sequence). CDR3 DNA: TGTGCCAGCAGCCTCTCGGGAGTAGGAGAGCAGTACGTC. It yields the protein CASSLSGVGEQYV.